This TCR beta chain was sequenced for a study of T cell responses to AZD1222 COVID-19 vaccine. Data came from immunoSEQ multiplex PCR; TCRdb stores just in-frame clones and leaves some out. The sample has over 85,000 clones, about four fifths seen once. The germline V gene encodes CDR1 KGHSH and CDR2 LQKENI. This CDR3 contains 15 residues. V lost 6 bases and J lost 6; bases outside the gene matches: 7. V gene TRBV18 combines with J gene TRBJ2-1; TRBD2 aligns across 11 bases. Here the sequenced sample was peripheral blood, taken on day 0 of AZD1222 vaccination. The clonotype comes from an adult in good health. The CDR3 reads CASSELAGAGNEQFF. The CDR3 nucleotides are TGTGCCAGCTCGGAACTAGCGGGAGCCGGCAATGAGCAGTTCTTC.